A selection of T cell receptor beta chains follows, all from one sample in a study of blood T cell repertoires in COVID-19. The data were produced by immunoSEQ multiplex PCR, yet TCRdb's version contains in-frame clones alone and is incomplete. The sample includes around 300,000 clones, around four fifths of them seen just once. Sequencing was done on a sample of peripheral blood. These receptors were obtained from a man between 25 and 39 years old with active or convalescent COVID-19. Each CDR3 is given with its conserved first and last residue. Each record gives: V gene, D gene, J gene, clone size, CDR3 protein, CDR3 DNA. D genes are given only for firm matches. Only some rows state a clone size, as once, few, many or a class for expanded clones.

V gene: TRBV6-1
D gene: TRBD1
J gene: TRBJ1-3
clone size: -
CDR3 protein: CASSEAGGRGNTIYF
CDR3 DNA: TGTGCCAGCAGTGAGGCAGGGGGTAGGGGAAACACCATATATTTT

V gene: TRBV7-2
D gene: -
J gene: TRBJ2-7
clone size: -
CDR3 protein: CASRATELSSYEQYF
CDR3 DNA: TGTGCCAGCAGGGCGACAGAACTCAGCTCCTACGAGCAGTACTTC

V gene: TRBV12-1
D gene: -
J gene: TRBJ1-5
clone size: -
CDR3 protein: CASSPHNGGPHQPQHF
CDR3 DNA: TGTGCCAGCAGCCCACATAACGGGGGACCCCATCAGCCCCAGCATTTT

V gene: TRBV29-1
D gene: TRBD1
J gene: TRBJ1-6
clone size: -
CDR3 protein: CSAGTVYNSPLHF
CDR3 DNA: TGCAGCGCCGGGACAGTTTATAATTCACCCCTCCACTTT

V gene: TRBV4-1
D gene: -
J gene: TRBJ2-4
clone size: -
CDR3 protein: CASSQLRDGLKNIQYF
CDR3 DNA: TGCGCCAGCAGCCAACTCCGGGACGGACTAAAAAACATTCAGTACTTC

V gene: TRBV2
D gene: -
J gene: TRBJ1-6
clone size: -
CDR3 protein: CASSGAPGGLSSYNSPLHF
CDR3 DNA: TGTGCCAGCAGTGGGGCCCCGGGGGGCCTGAGCTCCTATAATTCACCCCTCCACTTT

V gene: TRBV5-6
D gene: -
J gene: TRBJ2-2
clone size: -
CDR3 protein: CASSSSRRGNTGELFF
CDR3 DNA: TGTGCCAGCAGCAGTTCTAGGCGGGGCAACACCGGGGAGCTGTTTTTT

V gene: TRBV3-1/TRBV3-2
D gene: -
J gene: TRBJ1-4
clone size: -
CDR3 protein: CASSPTTSANEKLFF
CDR3 DNA: TGTGCCAGCAGTCCTACTACGTCAGCTAATGAAAAACTGTTTTTT

V gene: TRBV15
D gene: -
J gene: TRBJ1-4
clone size: -
CDR3 protein: CATSKGVREKLFF
CDR3 DNA: TGTGCCACCAGCAAAGGAGTTCGTGAAAAACTGTTTTTT

V gene: TRBV5-8
D gene: -
J gene: TRBJ1-5
clone size: -
CDR3 protein: CASSRFPGDNQPQHF
CDR3 DNA: TGTGCCAGCAGCCGATTCCCCGGGGACAATCAGCCCCAGCATTTT

V gene: TRBV27
D gene: TRBD1
J gene: TRBJ1-2
clone size: -
CDR3 protein: CASSTYRGRANYGYTF
CDR3 DNA: TGTGCCAGCAGTACATACAGGGGGCGGGCTAACTATGGCTACACCTTC

V gene: TRBV6-5
D gene: -
J gene: TRBJ2-3
clone size: -
CDR3 protein: CASSGRVLPDTQYF
CDR3 DNA: TGTGCCAGCAGCGGTCGGGTTTTGCCAGATACGCAGTATTTT

V gene: TRBV5-1
D gene: TRBD1
J gene: TRBJ1-1
clone size: -
CDR3 protein: CASAPGQGDTEAFF
CDR3 DNA: TGCGCCAGCGCCCCGGGACAGGGGGACACTGAAGCTTTCTTT

V gene: TRBV7-2
D gene: TRBD1
J gene: TRBJ2-3
clone size: many
CDR3 protein: CASSLGDRADTQYF
CDR3 DNA: TGTGCCAGCAGCTTAGGGGACAGGGCAGATACGCAGTATTTT

V gene: TRBV25-1
D gene: -
J gene: TRBJ1-4
clone size: -
CDR3 protein: CASSPATNEKLFF
CDR3 DNA: TGTGCCAGCAGTCCTGCAACTAATGAAAAACTGTTTTTT

V gene: TRBV4-2
D gene: -
J gene: TRBJ2-7
clone size: -
CDR3 protein: CASSPGLLNYEQYF
CDR3 DNA: TGTGCCAGCAGCCCGGGACTGCTGAACTACGAGCAGTACTTC

V gene: TRBV24-1
D gene: TRBD1
J gene: TRBJ2-7
clone size: -
CDR3 protein: CATSDPGQGNEQYF
CDR3 DNA: TGTGCCACCAGTGATCCCGGACAGGGGAACGAGCAGTACTTC

V gene: TRBV30
D gene: -
J gene: TRBJ1-1
clone size: -
CDR3 protein: CAWSRTAMNTEAFF
CDR3 DNA: TGTGCCTGGAGTCGGACAGCCATGAACACTGAAGCTTTCTTT

V gene: TRBV19
D gene: -
J gene: TRBJ1-2
clone size: -
CDR3 protein: CASRSSGGYGYTF
CDR3 DNA: TGTGCCAGTAGATCCTCCGGGGGCTATGGCTACACCTTC

V gene: TRBV7-9
D gene: -
J gene: TRBJ2-7
clone size: -
CDR3 protein: CASSWGQAGYEQYF
CDR3 DNA: TGTGCCAGCAGCTGGGGACAAGCCGGCTACGAGCAGTACTTC

V gene: TRBV19
D gene: -
J gene: TRBJ2-3
clone size: -
CDR3 protein: CASTEVAGTDTQYF
CDR3 DNA: TGTGCCAGTACGGAAGTAGCGGGCACAGATACGCAGTATTTT

V gene: TRBV12-3/TRBV12-4
D gene: -
J gene: TRBJ2-1
clone size: -
CDR3 protein: CASTRDSNNEQFF
CDR3 DNA: TGTGCCAGCACCCGGGACTCCAACAATGAGCAGTTCTTC

V gene: TRBV4-3
D gene: TRBD2
J gene: TRBJ2-5
clone size: -
CDR3 protein: CASSQLAGETQYF
CDR3 DNA: TGCGCCAGCAGCCAACTAGCGGGAGAGACCCAGTACTTC

V gene: TRBV12-3/TRBV12-4
D gene: -
J gene: TRBJ2-7
clone size: -
CDR3 protein: CASSRGLDYEQYF
CDR3 DNA: TGTGCCAGCAGCCGTGGACTGGACTACGAGCAGTACTTC

V gene: TRBV19
D gene: TRBD1
J gene: TRBJ1-2
clone size: -
CDR3 protein: CASSPRDREGGYTF
CDR3 DNA: TGTGCCAGTAGTCCCCGGGACAGGGAAGGTGGCTACACCTTC

V gene: TRBV7-2
D gene: -
J gene: TRBJ1-5
clone size: -
CDR3 protein: CASSLAGGGNNQPQHF
CDR3 DNA: TGTGCCAGCAGCTTAGCGGGAGGAGGGAACAATCAGCCCCAGCATTTT

V gene: TRBV5-1
D gene: -
J gene: TRBJ1-4
clone size: -
CDR3 protein: CASSLYGPGDEKLFF
CDR3 DNA: TGCGCCAGCAGCTTGTACGGGCCAGGGGATGAAAAACTGTTTTTT

V gene: TRBV18
D gene: -
J gene: TRBJ2-7
clone size: -
CDR3 protein: CASSPPGDRLRDSPYEQYF
CDR3 DNA: TGTGCCAGCTCACCACCGGGGGACCGCCTACGGGACTCTCCTTACGAGCAGTACTTC

V gene: TRBV5-5
D gene: TRBD2
J gene: TRBJ2-5
clone size: -
CDR3 protein: CASSLYPGRELQETQYF
CDR3 DNA: TGTGCCAGCAGCTTATACCCGGGGCGGGAGCTCCAGGAGACCCAGTACTTC

V gene: TRBV4-1
D gene: -
J gene: TRBJ2-3
clone size: -
CDR3 protein: CASSRRRTDTQYF
CDR3 DNA: TGCGCCAGCAGCCGAAGGAGAACAGATACGCAGTATTTT

V gene: TRBV27
D gene: -
J gene: TRBJ1-6
clone size: -
CDR3 protein: CASSLYGGGISPLHF
CDR3 DNA: TGTGCCAGCAGTTTATATGGGGGCGGTATTTCACCCCTCCACTTT

V gene: TRBV6-5
D gene: TRBD2
J gene: TRBJ2-1
clone size: -
CDR3 protein: CASSYPLAGYNEQFF
CDR3 DNA: TGTGCCAGCAGTTACCCCCTAGCGGGATACAATGAGCAGTTCTTC

V gene: TRBV24-1
D gene: -
J gene: TRBJ2-2
clone size: -
CDR3 protein: CATSPFEGLDTGELFF
CDR3 DNA: TGTGCCACCAGCCCCTTCGAGGGTTTGGACACCGGGGAGCTGTTTTTT

V gene: TRBV4-1
D gene: -
J gene: TRBJ2-3
clone size: -
CDR3 protein: CASSSRVTDTQYF
CDR3 DNA: TGCGCCAGCAGCTCCCGGGTGACAGATACGCAGTATTTT

V gene: TRBV27
D gene: TRBD2
J gene: TRBJ2-1
clone size: -
CDR3 protein: CASSLLAGGGGEQFF
CDR3 DNA: TGTGCCAGCAGTTTATTGGCGGGGGGGGGAGGTGAGCAGTTCTTC

V gene: TRBV30
D gene: -
J gene: TRBJ2-7
clone size: -
CDR3 protein: CAWSVSFGGGAEQYF
CDR3 DNA: TGTGCCTGGAGTGTAAGCTTTGGAGGGGGCGCTGAGCAGTACTTC

V gene: TRBV11-2
D gene: -
J gene: TRBJ2-2
clone size: -
CDR3 protein: CASSLVGGPSGELFF
CDR3 DNA: TGTGCCAGCAGCTTAGTAGGCGGCCCTTCCGGGGAGCTGTTTTTT

V gene: TRBV25-1
D gene: TRBD1
J gene: TRBJ1-4
clone size: -
CDR3 protein: CASSGQGAGEKLFF
CDR3 DNA: TGTGCCAGCAGTGGACAGGGGGCCGGGGAAAAACTGTTTTTT

V gene: TRBV7-2
D gene: -
J gene: TRBJ2-7
clone size: -
CDR3 protein: CASSLVGTGLFSYEQYF
CDR3 DNA: TGTGCCAGCAGCTTAGTAGGAACAGGACTATTCTCCTACGAGCAGTACTTC

V gene: TRBV6-5
D gene: -
J gene: TRBJ2-1
clone size: -
CDR3 protein: CASSSRTAQFF
CDR3 DNA: TGTGCCAGCAGTTCTCGGACAGCGCAGTTCTTC

V gene: TRBV19
D gene: TRBD1
J gene: TRBJ2-7
clone size: -
CDR3 protein: CASSGQGNYEQYF
CDR3 DNA: TGTGCCAGTAGCGGACAGGGAAACTACGAGCAGTACTTC

V gene: TRBV5-1
D gene: TRBD1
J gene: TRBJ2-3
clone size: -
CDR3 protein: CASSPGTGTDTQYF
CDR3 DNA: TGCGCCAGCAGCCCTGGGACAGGCACAGATACGCAGTATTTT

V gene: TRBV3-1/TRBV3-2
D gene: TRBD2
J gene: TRBJ2-3
clone size: -
CDR3 protein: CASSPVTSGGTDTQYF
CDR3 DNA: TGTGCCAGCAGCCCAGTGACTAGCGGGGGCACAGATACGCAGTATTTT

V gene: TRBV27
D gene: TRBD1
J gene: TRBJ2-7
clone size: many
CDR3 protein: CASSLTRPGQGGNEQYF
CDR3 DNA: TGTGCCAGCAGTCTGACCAGACCGGGACAGGGAGGCAACGAGCAGTACTTC

V gene: TRBV29-1
D gene: -
J gene: TRBJ1-2
clone size: -
CDR3 protein: CSVERLQGGGYTF
CDR3 DNA: TGCAGCGTTGAGAGACTCCAAGGGGGTGGCTACACCTTC